This TCR beta chain was documented in a study of T cells in Graves' hyperthyroidism and ophthalmopathy. What was amplified from RNA transcripts were TCR beta CDR3 regions. TCR CDR3 underwent first-round RT-PCR with the HTBI primer set. Each CDR3 protein is one row after TCRdb ran MiXCR on the multiplex PCR reads. The sample carries over 500,000 distinct CDR3 sequences, 17% recorded once. The receptor comes from a woman aged 18 to 35 with Graves' ophthalmopathy. The specimen sequenced was blood.

The CDR3 DNA is TGCAGTGCTAGAGATTTAGGTATCACAGGGGAGTCGAGTGGCTACACCTTC. This sequence encodes CSARDLGITGESSGYTF. The rearrangement joins TRBV20-1 to TRBJ1-2; 7 positions match TRBD1. This CDR3 has 17 residues. Germline V CDR1 and CDR2: DFQATT, SNEGSKA (reference sequence). V was pared by 0 bases and J by 7 bases, with 17 bases of the junction left unmatched.